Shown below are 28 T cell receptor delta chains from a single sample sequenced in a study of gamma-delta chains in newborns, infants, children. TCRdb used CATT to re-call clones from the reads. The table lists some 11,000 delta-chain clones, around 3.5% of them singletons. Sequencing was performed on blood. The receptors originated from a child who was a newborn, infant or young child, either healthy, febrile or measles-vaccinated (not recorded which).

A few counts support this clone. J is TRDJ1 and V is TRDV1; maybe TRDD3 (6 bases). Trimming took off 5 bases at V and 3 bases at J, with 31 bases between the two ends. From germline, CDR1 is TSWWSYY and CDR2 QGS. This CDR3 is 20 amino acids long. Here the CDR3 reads CALGRPLLWTGTLKADKLIF. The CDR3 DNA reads TGTGCTCTTGGGAGGCCACTCCTATGGACTGGGACTCTTAAGGCCGATAAACTCATCTTT.

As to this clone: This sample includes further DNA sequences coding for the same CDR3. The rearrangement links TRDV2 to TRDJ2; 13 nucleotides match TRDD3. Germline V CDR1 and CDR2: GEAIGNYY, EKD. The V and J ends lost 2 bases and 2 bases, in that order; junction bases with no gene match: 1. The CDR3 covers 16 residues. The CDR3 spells CACDKLGDTLTAQLFF. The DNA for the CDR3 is TGTGCCTGTGACAAACTGGGGGATACGTTGACAGCACAACTCTTCTTT.

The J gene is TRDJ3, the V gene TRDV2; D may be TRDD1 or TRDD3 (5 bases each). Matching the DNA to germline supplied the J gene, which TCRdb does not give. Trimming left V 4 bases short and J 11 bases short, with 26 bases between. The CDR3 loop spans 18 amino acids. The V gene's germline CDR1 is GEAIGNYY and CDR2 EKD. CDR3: CACDPGEMIPGTPRQMFF. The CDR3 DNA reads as TGTGCCTGTGATCCCGGGGAAATGATACCTGGGACACCCCGACAGATGTTTTTC.

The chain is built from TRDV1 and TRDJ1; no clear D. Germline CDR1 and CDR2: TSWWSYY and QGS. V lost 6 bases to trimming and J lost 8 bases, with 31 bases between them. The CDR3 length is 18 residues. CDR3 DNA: TGTGCTCTTGGAGAATTTGGGAGGAGCGCTTTGGAGGCCCTCAAACTCATCTTT. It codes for CALGEFGRSALEALKLIF.

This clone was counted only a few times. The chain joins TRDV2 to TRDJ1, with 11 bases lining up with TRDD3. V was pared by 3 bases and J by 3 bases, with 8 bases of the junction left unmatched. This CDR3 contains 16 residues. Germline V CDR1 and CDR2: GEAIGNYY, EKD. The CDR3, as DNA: TGTGCCTGTGACCGACTGGGGGATATTTTTTCCGATAAACTCATCTTT. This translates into CACDRLGDIFSDKLIF.

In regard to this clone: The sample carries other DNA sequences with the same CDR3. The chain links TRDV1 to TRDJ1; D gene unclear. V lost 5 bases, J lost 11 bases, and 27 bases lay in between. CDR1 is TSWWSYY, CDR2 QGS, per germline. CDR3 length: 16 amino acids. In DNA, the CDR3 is TGTGCTCTTGGGAACAACAGGGTGGTCCGCCCCTTGAAGCTCATCTTT. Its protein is CALGNNRVVRPLKLIF.

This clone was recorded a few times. Here the CDR3 reads CALGDTFLSADTTSPHTDKLIF. The DNA of the CDR3 is TGTGCTCTTGGGGACACCTTCCTTTCGGCGGATACCACCTCCCCGCACACCGATAAACTCATCTTT. The chain uses TRDV1 and TRDJ1; maybe TRDD2 (7 bases). Trimming cost V 3 bases and J 0 bases, with 32 bases left between them. This CDR3 has 22 residues. CDR1 and CDR2 (germline): TSWWSYY, QGS.

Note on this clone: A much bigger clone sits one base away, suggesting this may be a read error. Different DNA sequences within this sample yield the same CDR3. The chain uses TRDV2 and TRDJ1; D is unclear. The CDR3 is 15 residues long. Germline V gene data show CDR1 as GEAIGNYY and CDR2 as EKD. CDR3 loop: CACDPLLPDTDKLIF. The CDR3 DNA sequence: TGTGCCTGTGACCCCTTACTGCCTGACACCGATAAACTCATCTTC.

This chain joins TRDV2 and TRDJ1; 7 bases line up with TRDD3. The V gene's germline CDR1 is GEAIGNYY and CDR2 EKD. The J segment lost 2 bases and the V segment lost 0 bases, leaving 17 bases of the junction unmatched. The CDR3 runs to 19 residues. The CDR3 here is CACDTVSREQLLGTDKLIF. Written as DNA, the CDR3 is TGTGCCTGTGACACCGTATCTCGAGAACAATTACTGGGGACCGATAAACTCATCTTT.

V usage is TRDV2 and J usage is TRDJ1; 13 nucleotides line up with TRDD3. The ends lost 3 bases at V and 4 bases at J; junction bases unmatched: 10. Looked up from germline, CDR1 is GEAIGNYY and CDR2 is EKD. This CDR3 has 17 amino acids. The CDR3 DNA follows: TGTGCCTGTGACCCACTACTGGGGGATACGGCGGACGATAAACTCATCTTT. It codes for CACDPLLGDTADDKLIF.

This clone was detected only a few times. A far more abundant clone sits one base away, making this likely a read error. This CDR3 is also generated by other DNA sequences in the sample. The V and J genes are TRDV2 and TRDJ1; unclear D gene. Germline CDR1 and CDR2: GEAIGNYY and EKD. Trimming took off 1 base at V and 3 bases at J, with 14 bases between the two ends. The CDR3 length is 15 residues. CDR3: CACDTIGRRADKLIF. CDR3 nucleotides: TGTGCCTGTGACACAATCGGGAGAAGAGCCGATAAACTCATCTTT.

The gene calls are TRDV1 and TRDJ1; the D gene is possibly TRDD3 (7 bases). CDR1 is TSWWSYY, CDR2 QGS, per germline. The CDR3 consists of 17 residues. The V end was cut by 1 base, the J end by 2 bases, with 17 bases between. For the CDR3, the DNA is TGTGCTCTTGGGGAACCTCCTACTGGGGACCTAACCGATAAACTCATCTTT. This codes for CALGEPPTGDLTDKLIF.

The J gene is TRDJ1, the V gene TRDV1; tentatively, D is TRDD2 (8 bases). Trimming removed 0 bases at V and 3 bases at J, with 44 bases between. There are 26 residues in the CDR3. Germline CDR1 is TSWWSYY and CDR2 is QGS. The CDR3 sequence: CALGELEFFYPPSYASSGDRADKLIF. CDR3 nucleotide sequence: TGTGCTCTTGGGGAACTAGAATTTTTCTACCCCCCTTCCTATGCCAGCAGCGGGGATAGGGCCGATAAACTCATCTTT.

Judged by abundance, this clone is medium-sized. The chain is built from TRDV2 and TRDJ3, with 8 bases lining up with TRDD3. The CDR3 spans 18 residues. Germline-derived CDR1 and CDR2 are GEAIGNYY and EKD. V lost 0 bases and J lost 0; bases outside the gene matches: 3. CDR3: CACDTAWGTSWDTRQMFF. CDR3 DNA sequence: TGTGCCTGTGACACCGCCTGGGGGACCTCCTGGGACACCCGACAGATGTTTTTC.

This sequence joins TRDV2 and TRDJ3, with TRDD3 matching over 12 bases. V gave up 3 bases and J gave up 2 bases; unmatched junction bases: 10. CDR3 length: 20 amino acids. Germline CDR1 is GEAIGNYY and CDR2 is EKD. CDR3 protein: CACDLLLGDTVAWDTRQMFF. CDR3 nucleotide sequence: TGTGCCTGTGACCTACTACTGGGGGATACTGTCGCCTGGGACACCCGACAGATGTTTTTC.

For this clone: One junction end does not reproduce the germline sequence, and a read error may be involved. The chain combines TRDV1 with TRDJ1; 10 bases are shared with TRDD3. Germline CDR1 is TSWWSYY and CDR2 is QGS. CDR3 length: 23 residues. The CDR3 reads CAPGELIPPRTGGSLVYTDKLIF. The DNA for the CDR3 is TGTGCTCCTGGGGAACTCATTCCCCCCCGTACTGGGGGATCTCTCGTGTACACCGATAAACTCATCTTT.

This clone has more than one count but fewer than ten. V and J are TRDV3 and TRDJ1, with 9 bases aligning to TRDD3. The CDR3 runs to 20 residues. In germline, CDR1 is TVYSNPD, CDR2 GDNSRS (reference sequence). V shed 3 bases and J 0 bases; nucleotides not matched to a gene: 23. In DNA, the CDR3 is TGTGCCTTCGCCCCTTCCTTACCTTATACTGGGGGACCTGACACCGATAAACTCATCTTT. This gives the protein CAFAPSLPYTGGPDTDKLIF.

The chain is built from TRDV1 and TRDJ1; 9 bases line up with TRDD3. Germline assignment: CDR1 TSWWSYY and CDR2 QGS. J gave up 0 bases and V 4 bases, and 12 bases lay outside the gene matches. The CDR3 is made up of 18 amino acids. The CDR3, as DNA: TGTGCTCTTGGGGCTATTTCGGGGATACGAGGATACACCGATAAACTCATCTTT. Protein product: CALGAISGIRGYTDKLIF.

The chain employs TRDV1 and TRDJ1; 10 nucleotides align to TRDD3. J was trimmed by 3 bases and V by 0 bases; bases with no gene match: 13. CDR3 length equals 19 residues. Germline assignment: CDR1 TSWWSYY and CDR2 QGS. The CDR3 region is CALGELSALGGYAADKLIF. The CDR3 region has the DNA TGTGCTCTTGGGGAACTTTCTGCTTTGGGGGGATACGCGGCCGATAAACTCATCTTT.

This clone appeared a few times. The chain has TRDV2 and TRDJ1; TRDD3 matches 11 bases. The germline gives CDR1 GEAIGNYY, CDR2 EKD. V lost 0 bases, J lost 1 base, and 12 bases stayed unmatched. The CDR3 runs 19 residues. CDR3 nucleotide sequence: TGTGCCTGTGACACCGTACTGGGGGATAGGGACCCGTCCACCGATAAACTCATCTTT. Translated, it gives CACDTVLGDRDPSTDKLIF.

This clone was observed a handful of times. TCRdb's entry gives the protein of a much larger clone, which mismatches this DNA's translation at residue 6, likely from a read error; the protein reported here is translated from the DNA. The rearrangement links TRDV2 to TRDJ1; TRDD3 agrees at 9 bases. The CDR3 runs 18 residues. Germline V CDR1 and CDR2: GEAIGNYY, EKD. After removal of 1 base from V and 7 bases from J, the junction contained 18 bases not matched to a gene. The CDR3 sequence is CACDTVPPHTGGSSKLIF. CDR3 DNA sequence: TGTGCCTGTGACACTGTTCCACCGCATACTGGGGGAAGTAGTAAACTCATCTTT.

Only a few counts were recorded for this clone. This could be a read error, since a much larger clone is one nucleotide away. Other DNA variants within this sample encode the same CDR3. The chain's CDR3 is CACDPLQTLYTDKLIF. The CDR3 DNA sequence: TGTGCCTGTGATCCGCTCCAGACCCTGTACACCGATAAGCTCATCTTT. The V gene is TRDV2, the J gene TRDJ1, with no clear D. The CDR3 is 16 residues long. In germline, CDR1 is GEAIGNYY, CDR2 EKD.

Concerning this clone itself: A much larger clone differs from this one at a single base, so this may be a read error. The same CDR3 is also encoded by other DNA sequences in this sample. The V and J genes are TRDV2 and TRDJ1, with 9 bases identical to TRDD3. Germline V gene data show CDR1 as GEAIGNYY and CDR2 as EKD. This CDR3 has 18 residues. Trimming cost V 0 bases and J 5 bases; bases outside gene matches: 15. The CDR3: CACDTVSREGDTPDKLIF. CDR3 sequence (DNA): TGTGCCTGTGACACCGTCAGTCGGGAGGGGGATACACCTGATAAACTCATCTTT.

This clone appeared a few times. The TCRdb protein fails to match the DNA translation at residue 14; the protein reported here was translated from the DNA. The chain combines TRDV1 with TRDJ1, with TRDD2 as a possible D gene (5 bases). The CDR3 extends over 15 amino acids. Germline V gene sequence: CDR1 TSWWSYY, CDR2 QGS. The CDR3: CALGEHNGPTWRLTF. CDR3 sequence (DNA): TGTGCTCTTGGGGAACATAACGGCCCTACGTGGAGACTCACCTTT.

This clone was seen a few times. CDR3 DNA: TGTGCTCTTGGGGAACGTTACCGGGGGAAAAAGTACACCGATAAACTCATCTTT. Translating gives CALGERYRGKKYTDKLIF. This rearrangement joins TRDV1 to TRDJ1; possible D gene TRDD3, 6 bases. V lost 1 base to trimming and J lost 0 bases, with 18 bases between them. The CDR3 sequence is 18 residues long. CDR1 is TSWWSYY and CDR2 is QGS in the germline V gene.

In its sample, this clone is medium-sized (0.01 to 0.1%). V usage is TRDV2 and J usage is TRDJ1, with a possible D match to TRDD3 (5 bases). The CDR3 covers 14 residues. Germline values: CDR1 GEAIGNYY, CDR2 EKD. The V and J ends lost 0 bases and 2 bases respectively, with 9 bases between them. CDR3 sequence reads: CACDTLGETDKLIF. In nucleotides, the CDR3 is TGTGCCTGTGACACCTTAGGGGAGACCGATAAACTCATCTTT.

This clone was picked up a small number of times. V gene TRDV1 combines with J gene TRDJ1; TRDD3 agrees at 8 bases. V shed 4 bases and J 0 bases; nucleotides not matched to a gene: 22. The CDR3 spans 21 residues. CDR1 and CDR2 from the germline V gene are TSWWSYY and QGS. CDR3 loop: CALGAPLRWGIPPINTDKLIF. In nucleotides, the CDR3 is TGTGCTCTTGGGGCACCCCTTAGGTGGGGGATTCCTCCGATCAACACCGATAAACTCATCTTT.

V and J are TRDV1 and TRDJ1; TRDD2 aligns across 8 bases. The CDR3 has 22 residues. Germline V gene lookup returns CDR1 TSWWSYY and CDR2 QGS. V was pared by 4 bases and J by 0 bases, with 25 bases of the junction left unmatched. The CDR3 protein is CALGVLPPVFLRLGAYTDKLIF. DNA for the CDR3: TGTGCTCTTGGGGTTCTTCCCCCGGTCTTCCTACGTTTGGGGGCCTACACCGATAAACTCATCTTT.